Shown below are 18 T cell receptor beta chains from a single sample sequenced in a study of T cells after posttransplantation cyclophosphamide (dated by TCRdb to the mid-2010s). The library was prepared using the immunoSEQ multiplex PCR assay. Entries here come from immuneACCESS through TCRdb and include only in-frame sequences with V and J called. Some clones fail to appear in such tables; in the studies checked, an unresolved V gene covers under half of the shortfall, and the cause of the remainder is unknown. This sample includes about 36,000 clones, and none of them was observed just once. The ten largest clonotypes hold roughly 1.1% of the sample. Sequencing was carried out using PBMCs. Source of these receptors: a girl between 5 and 17 years old in good health, CMV-negative, and a related stem cell transplant donor.

This clone was seen more than once but under ten times. This sequence joins TRBV25-1 and TRBJ2-3, with D uncertain. CDR1 is MGHDK and CDR2 is SYGVNS in the germline V gene. The V and J ends lost 4 bases and 0 bases respectively, with 8 bases between them. CDR3 length equals 14 residues. CDR3 nucleotide sequence: TGTGCCAGCAGTGGGCCGACTAGCACAGATACGCAGTATTTT. It yields the protein CASSGPTSTDTQYF. Filled out from reference TRBV25-1 and TRBJ2-3, the complete variable domain reads EADIYQTPRYLVIGTGKKITLECSQTMGHDKMYWYQQDPGMELHLIHYSYGVNSTEKGDLSSESTVSRIRTEHFPLTLESARPSHTSQYLCASSGPTSTDTQYFGPGTRLTVL.

This clone has ten or more counts. V is TRBV7-9 and J is TRBJ1-4; the D gene is possibly TRBD1 (5 bases). The length of the CDR3 is 14 residues. Germline assignment: CDR1 SEHNR and CDR2 FQNEAQ (reference sequence). V was cut by 7 bases and J by 5 bases, with 14 bases left in between. The CDR3 nucleotides read TGTGCCAGCACCTACGGGGGGGGGAATGAAAAACTGTTTTTT. It codes for CASTYGGGNEKLFF.

In this sample, this clone turned up many times. The chain carries TRBV7-6 and TRBJ2-4; D gene uncertain. The ends were cut back, 1 base at V and 0 bases at J, with 10 bases in the middle. The CDR3 is 16 residues long. Germline CDR1 reads SGHVS; CDR2 reads FNYEAQ. The CDR3 here is CASSLGSVLAKNIQYF. CDR3 bases: TGTGCCAGCAGCTTAGGTTCCGTATTAGCCAAAAACATTCAGTACTTC. Combining the CDR3 with reference TRBV7-6 and TRBJ2-4 gives the whole variable domain GAGVSQSPRYKVTKRGQDVALRCDPISGHVSLYWYRQALGQGPEFLTYFNYEAQQDKSGLPNDRFSAERPEGSISTLTIQRTEQRDSAMYRCASSLGSVLAKNIQYFGAGTRLSVL.

In its sample, this clone was seen many times. V and J are TRBV5-1 and TRBJ2-5; 9 bases fit TRBD1. Germline values: CDR1 SGHRS, CDR2 YFSETQ. The CDR3 length is 13 residues. V lost 7 bases and J lost 5; bases outside the gene matches: 6. The CDR3 loop is CASATGGGETQYF. CDR3 nucleotide sequence: TGCGCCAGCGCCACAGGGGGCGGGGAGACCCAGTACTTC.

The chain has TRBV15 and TRBJ2-7, with TRBD1 matching 8 bases. Germline values: CDR1 LNHNV, CDR2 YYDKDF (reference sequence). V shed 0 bases, J shed 2 bases, and the junction held 3 bases outside the gene matches. The CDR3 length is 15 residues. The CDR3: CATSRDLGQAYEQYF. CDR3 DNA: TGTGCCACCAGCAGAGATTTGGGACAGGCCTACGAGCAGTACTTC.

This clone has a count of ten or more. The rearrangement joins TRBV30 to TRBJ1-4; 7 bases are a match to TRBD1. The CDR3 loop spans 15 amino acids. CDR1 is GTSNPN and CDR2 is SVGIG in the germline V gene (reference sequence). Germline trimming cut 1 base from V and 6 bases from J; bases unmatched to any gene: 8. The CDR3 spells CAWSAIRGFDEKLFF. The DNA for the CDR3 is TGTGCCTGGAGTGCTATCAGGGGGTTTGATGAAAAACTGTTTTTT.

At least ten counts were recorded for this clone. The chain carries TRBV6-1 and TRBJ1-5, with D perhaps TRBD1 (5 bases). Deletions cut 2 bases from V and 4 bases from J, with 15 bases between. The CDR3 sequence is 16 residues long. Per the germline V gene, CDR1 is MNHNS and CDR2 is SASEGT. CDR3 nucleotides: TGTGCCAGCAGTGAACAAGGAGGGGCCGGAAATCAGCCCCAGCATTTT. Residues: CASSEQGGAGNQPQHF.

This clone was seen many times. The sample contains more than one DNA sequence encoding this CDR3. The chain recombines TRBV7-3 with TRBJ1-1; a weak D match, TRBD1 (6 bases). This CDR3 has 15 residues. Per the germline V gene, CDR1 is SGHTA and CDR2 is FQGTGA. The V gene lost 5 bases and the J gene lost 1 base, with 14 bases spanning the gap. CDR3 sequence reads: CASSLMGQANTEAFF. CDR3 DNA sequence: TGTGCCAGCAGCCTCATGGGACAAGCGAACACTGAAGCTTTCTTT.

This clone has more than one count but fewer than ten. The J gene is TRBJ1-6, the V gene TRBV19; 10 positions agree with TRBD1. The CDR3 spans 13 residues. Germline trimming cut 5 bases from V and 8 bases from J; bases unmatched to any gene: 0. CDR1 and CDR2 from the germline V gene are LNHDA and SQIVND (reference sequence). The CDR3 DNA is TGTGCCAGTAGTGGGACAGGGGATTCACCCCTCCACTTT. Residues: CASSGTGDSPLHF.

Ten or more counts support this clone. The chain links TRBV5-8 to TRBJ1-5; no firm D call. The V gene's germline CDR1 is SGHTS and CDR2 YDEGEE. V lost 1 base to trimming and J lost 0 bases, with 14 bases between them. This CDR3 spans 17 amino acids. The CDR3 spells CASSLMRAEISNQPQHF. CDR3 bases: TGTGCCAGCAGCTTGATGAGGGCAGAGATTAGCAATCAGCCCCAGCATTTT.

This clone came up many times. The chain couples TRBV19 to TRBJ2-2; 7 nucleotides align to TRBD1. CDR1 is LNHDA and CDR2 is SQIVND in the germline V gene (reference sequence). This CDR3 comprises 16 residues. V gave up 5 bases and J gave up 1 base; unmatched junction bases: 7. This CDR3 is CASSPARTGNTGELFF. CDR3 sequence (DNA): TGTGCCAGTAGTCCCGCCCGGACAGGGAACACCGGGGAGCTGTTTTTT.

The chain is built from TRBV18 and TRBJ1-2; possibly TRBD1 for D (5 bases). This CDR3 is built from 19 residues. Germline-derived CDR1 and CDR2 are KGHSH and LQKENI. V was pared by 6 bases and J by 1 base, with 27 bases between. CDR3 nucleotides: TGTGCCAGCTCTCTCGTTAGATTTGACAGCCGAATCGTTAACTATGGCTACACCTTC. Its protein product is CASSLVRFDSRIVNYGYTF.

The sample holds a few counts of this clone. This rearrangement joins TRBV16 to TRBJ1-5; D is undetermined. This CDR3 has 13 residues. Germline V gives CDR1 KGHSY, CDR2 FQNENV. Trimming left V 2 bases short and J 5 bases short, with 7 bases between. The CDR3 sequence is CASSQVRDQPQHF. Written as DNA, the CDR3 is TGTGCCAGCAGCCAAGTGAGGGATCAGCCCCAGCATTTT.

The sample holds many counts of this clone. The chain links TRBV9 to TRBJ2-1; 9 nucleotides line up with TRBD1. Germline-derived CDR1 and CDR2 are SGDLS and YYNGEE. The V and J ends lost 4 bases and 5 bases, in that order; junction bases with no gene match: 13. The CDR3 has 17 residues. The CDR3 protein is CASSISMTGGRDNEQFF. Here the CDR3 DNA reads TGTGCCAGCAGCATATCGATGACAGGGGGAAGGGACAATGAGCAGTTCTTC.

This clone appeared many times. The CDR3 DNA reads TGTGCCAGCAGCTTGGGTGGAGGGCGGGAGACCCAGTACTTC. It translates to CASSLGGGRETQYF. The V and J genes are TRBV5-4 and TRBJ2-5; tentatively, D is TRBD2 (6 bases). CDR1 and CDR2 from the germline V gene are SGHNT and YYREEE (reference sequence). The CDR3 is 14 amino acids. Trimming removed 0 bases at V and 5 bases at J, with 11 bases between.

This clone was recorded many times. This chain links TRBV11-2 with TRBJ1-2; tentatively, D is TRBD1 (5 bases). The CDR3 has 14 amino acids. In germline, CDR1 is SGHAT, CDR2 FQNNGV. CDR3 DNA: TGTGCAGTAACAAGGGGTTTGCGGGGACGTGGCTACACCTTC. Its translation is CAVTRGLRGRGYTF.

Many counts were recorded for this clone. At one end, the junction sequence differs from germline, possibly due to a read error. This chain connects TRBV7-2 to TRBJ2-1; 9 bases fit TRBD2. The length of the CDR3 is 14 residues. The germline V gene encodes CDR1 SGHTA and CDR2 FQGNSA. DNA of the CDR3: TGTGCCAGCAGCTTAATACTAGCGGGTCCTGAACCGCTCTTC. Residues: CASSLILAGPEPLF.

V gene TRBV5-1 combines with J gene TRBJ2-7; 7 positions match TRBD2. The CDR3 totals 14 residues. V dropped 4 bases and J dropped 0; count of bases not matched to a gene: 4. Germline-derived CDR1 and CDR2 are SGHRS and YFSETQ. This CDR3 is CASSPTGGSYEQYF. The CDR3 DNA reads as TGCGCCAGCAGCCCGACGGGGGGCTCCTACGAGCAGTACTTC.